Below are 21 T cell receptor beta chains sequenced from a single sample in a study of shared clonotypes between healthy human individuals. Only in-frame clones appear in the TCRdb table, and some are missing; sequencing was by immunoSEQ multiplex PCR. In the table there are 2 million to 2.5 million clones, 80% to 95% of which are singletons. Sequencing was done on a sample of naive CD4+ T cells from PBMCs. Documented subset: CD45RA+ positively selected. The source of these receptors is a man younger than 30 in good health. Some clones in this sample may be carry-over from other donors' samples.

The CDR3 spells CASSPDVGPDGYTF. The CDR3 DNA follows: TGCGCCAGCAGCCCTGACGTGGGGCCCGATGGCTACACCTTC. The V and J genes are TRBV5-1 and TRBJ1-2; D possibly corresponds to TRBD1 (5 bases). The CDR3 spans 14 residues. CDR1 and CDR2 from the germline V gene are SGHRS and YFSETQ. V was pared by 4 bases and J by 6 bases, with 16 bases between.

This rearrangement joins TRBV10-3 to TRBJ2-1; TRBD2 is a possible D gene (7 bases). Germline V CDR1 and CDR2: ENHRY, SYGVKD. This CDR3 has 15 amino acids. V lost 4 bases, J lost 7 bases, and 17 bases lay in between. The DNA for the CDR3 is TGTGCCATCAGTGCAGGGGCCAGGGAGGGGAATGAGCAGTTCTTC. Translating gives CAISAGAREGNEQFF.

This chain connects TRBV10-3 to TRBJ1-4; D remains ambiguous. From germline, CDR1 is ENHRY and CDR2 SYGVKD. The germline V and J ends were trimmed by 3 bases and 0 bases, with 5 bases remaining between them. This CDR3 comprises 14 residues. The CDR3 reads CAISESTTNEKLFF. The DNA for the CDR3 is TGTGCCATCAGTGAATCGACAACTAATGAAAAACTGTTTTTT.

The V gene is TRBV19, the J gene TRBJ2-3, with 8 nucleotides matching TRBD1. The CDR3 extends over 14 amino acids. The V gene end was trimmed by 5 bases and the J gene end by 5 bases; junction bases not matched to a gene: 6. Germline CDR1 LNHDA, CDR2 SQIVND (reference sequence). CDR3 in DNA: TGTGCCAGTAGTCCCCGACAGGGGCAAGATACGCAGTATTTT. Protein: CASSPRQGQDTQYF.

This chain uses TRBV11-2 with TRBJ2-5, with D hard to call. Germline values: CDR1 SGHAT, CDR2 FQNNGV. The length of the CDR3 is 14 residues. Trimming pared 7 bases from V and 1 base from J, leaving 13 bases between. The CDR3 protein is CASKRPHSQETQYF. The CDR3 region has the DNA TGTGCCAGCAAAAGGCCCCACTCCCAAGAGACCCAGTACTTC. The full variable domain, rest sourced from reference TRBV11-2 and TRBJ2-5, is EAGVAQSPRYKIIEKRQSVAFWCNPISGHATLYWYQQILGQGPKLLIQFQNNGVVDDSQLPKDRFSAERLKGVDSTLKIQPAKLEDSAVYLCASKRPHSQETQYFGPGTRLLVL.

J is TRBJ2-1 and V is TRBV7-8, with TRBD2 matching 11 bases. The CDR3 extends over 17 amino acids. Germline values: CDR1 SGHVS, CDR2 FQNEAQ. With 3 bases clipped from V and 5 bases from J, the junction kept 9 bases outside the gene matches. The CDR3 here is CASSFQTSGINNNEQFF. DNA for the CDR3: TGTGCCAGCAGCTTTCAGACTAGCGGGATTAACAACAATGAGCAGTTCTTC.

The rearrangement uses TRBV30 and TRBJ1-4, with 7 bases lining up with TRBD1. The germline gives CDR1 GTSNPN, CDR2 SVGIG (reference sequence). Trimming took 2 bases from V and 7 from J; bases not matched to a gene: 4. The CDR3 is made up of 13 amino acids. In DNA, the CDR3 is TGTGCCTGGAGTCCACGGACAGGTGAAAAACTGTTTTTT. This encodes CAWSPRTGEKLFF.

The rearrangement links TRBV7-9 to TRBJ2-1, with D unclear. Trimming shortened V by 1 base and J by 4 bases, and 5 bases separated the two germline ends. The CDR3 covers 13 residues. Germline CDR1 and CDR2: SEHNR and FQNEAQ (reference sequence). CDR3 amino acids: CASSLEVYNEQFF. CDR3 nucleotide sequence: TGTGCCAGCAGCTTAGAAGTTTACAATGAGCAGTTCTTC.

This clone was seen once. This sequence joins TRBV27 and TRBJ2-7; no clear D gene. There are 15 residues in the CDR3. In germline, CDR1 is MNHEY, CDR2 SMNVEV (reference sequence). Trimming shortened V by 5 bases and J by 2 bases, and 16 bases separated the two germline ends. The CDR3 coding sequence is TGTGCCAGCAGTCCTGTCCCTTATCCTACCTACGAGCAGTACTTC. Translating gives CASSPVPYPTYEQYF.

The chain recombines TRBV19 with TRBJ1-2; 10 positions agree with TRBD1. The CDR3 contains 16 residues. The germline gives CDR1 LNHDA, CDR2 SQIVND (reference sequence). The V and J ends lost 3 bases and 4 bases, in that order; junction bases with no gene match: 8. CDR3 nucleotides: TGTGCCAGTAGTATCTCAAGGGACAGGGGTTCCTATGGCTACACCTTC. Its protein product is CASSISRDRGSYGYTF.

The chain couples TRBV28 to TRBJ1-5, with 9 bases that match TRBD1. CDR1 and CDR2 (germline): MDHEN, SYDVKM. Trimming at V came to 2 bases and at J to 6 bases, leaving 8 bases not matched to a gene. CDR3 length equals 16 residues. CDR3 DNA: TGTGCCAGCAGTTTAACCGGACAGGGGTTGCGTCAGCCCCAGCATTTT. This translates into CASSLTGQGLRQPQHF.

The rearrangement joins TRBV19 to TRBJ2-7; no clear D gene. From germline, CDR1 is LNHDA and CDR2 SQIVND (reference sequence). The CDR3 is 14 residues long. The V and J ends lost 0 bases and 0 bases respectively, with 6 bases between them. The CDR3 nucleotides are TGTGCCAGTAGTATAGAGGACCGCTCCTACGAGCAGTACTTC. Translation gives CASSIEDRSYEQYF.

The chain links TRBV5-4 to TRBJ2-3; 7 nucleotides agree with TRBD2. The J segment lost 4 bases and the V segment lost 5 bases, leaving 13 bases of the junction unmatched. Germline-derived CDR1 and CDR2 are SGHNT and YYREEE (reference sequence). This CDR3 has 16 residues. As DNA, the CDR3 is TGTGCCAGCAGTTATTCGGCGGGGGAGGGCCCAGATACGCAGTATTTT. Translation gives CASSYSAGEGPDTQYF.

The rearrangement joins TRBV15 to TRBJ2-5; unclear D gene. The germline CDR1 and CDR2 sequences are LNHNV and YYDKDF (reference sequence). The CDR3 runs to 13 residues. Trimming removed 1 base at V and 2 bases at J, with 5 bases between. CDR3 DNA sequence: TGTGCCACCAGCAGAGTCAGGCAAGAGACCCAGTACTTC. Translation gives CATSRVRQETQYF.

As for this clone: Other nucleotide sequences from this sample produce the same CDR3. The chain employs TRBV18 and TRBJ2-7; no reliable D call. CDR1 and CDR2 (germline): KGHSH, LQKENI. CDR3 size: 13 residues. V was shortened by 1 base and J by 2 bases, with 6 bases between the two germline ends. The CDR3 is CASSPQGTYEQYF. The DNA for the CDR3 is TGTGCCAGCTCACCACAGGGCACCTACGAGCAGTACTTC.

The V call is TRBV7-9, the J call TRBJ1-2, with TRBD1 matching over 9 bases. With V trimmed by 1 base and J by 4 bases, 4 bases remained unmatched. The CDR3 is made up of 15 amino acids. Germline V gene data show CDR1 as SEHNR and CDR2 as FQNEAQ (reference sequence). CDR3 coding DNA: TGTGCCAGCAGCTTAGGAGGGACAGGGACCTATGGCTACACCTTC. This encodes CASSLGGTGTYGYTF.

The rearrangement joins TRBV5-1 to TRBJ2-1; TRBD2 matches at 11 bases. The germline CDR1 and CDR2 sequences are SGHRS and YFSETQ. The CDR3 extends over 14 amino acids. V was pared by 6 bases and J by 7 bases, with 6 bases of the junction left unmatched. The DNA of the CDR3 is TGCGCCAGCACCGGGACTAGCGGTCGGAATGAGCAGTTCTTC. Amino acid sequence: CASTGTSGRNEQFF.

Written as DNA, the CDR3 is TGTGCCAGCCTCTTAAGGAGGGGTTCTAACTATGGCTACACCTTC. Its translation: CASLLRRGSNYGYTF. V is TRBV28 and J is TRBJ1-2; D perhaps matches TRBD1 (5 bases). The CDR3 sequence is 15 residues long. In germline, CDR1 is MDHEN, CDR2 SYDVKM. The V gene lost 8 bases and the J gene lost 0 bases, with 16 bases spanning the gap.

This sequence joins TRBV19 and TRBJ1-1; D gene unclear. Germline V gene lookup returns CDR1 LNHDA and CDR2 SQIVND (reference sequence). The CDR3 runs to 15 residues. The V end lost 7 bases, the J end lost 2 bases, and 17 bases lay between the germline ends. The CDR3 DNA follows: TGTGCCAGTATCAAGGTGAGGGCCCGAAACACTGAAGCTTTCTTT. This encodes CASIKVRARNTEAFF.

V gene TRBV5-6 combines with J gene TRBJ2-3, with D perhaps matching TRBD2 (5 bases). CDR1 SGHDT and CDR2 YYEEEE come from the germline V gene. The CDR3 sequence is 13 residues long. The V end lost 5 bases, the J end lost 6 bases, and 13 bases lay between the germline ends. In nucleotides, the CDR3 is TGTGCCAGCAGGAGGTGGTCTAGCGATACGCAGTATTTT. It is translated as CASRRWSSDTQYF.

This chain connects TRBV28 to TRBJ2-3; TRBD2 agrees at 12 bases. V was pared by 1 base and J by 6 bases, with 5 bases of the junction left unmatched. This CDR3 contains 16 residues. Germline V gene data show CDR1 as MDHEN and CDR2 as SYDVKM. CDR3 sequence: CASSLSSGRASDTQYF. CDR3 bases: TGTGCCAGCAGTTTATCTAGCGGGAGGGCCTCGGATACGCAGTATTTT.